Shown below are 10 T cell receptor beta chains from a single sample sequenced in a study of blood T cells in healthy people across ages (dated by TCRdb to 2014 to 2015). The library relied on 5' RACE. Instrument on record: Illumina HiSeq 2500. A second PCR of roughly 6 to 11 cycles was run with a J-beta primer mix and a sample-barcoded 5' primer. In TCRdb, the public reads were trimmed at Q25 with fastp and aligned with MiXCR, with productive beta chains retained. Rows with one shared CDR3 protein collapse into an entry with the most common genes and DNA. Here the sample has 710,000 or so distinct CDR3 sequences; 20% to 25% occur a single time. The biggest ten clones account for 20% to 25% of the sample. What was sequenced was blood. The receptors here all came from a man between 65 and 80 years old in good health.

This clonotype was observed a few times. The chain employs TRBV12-3 or TRBV12-4 and TRBJ2-2, with a tentative D call TRBD1 (7 bases). The CDR3 is 15 amino acids. V lost 3 bases and J 6 bases, leaving 14 bases between the germline ends. The CDR3 sequence is CASSFQGDSPGELFF. For the CDR3, the DNA is TGTGCCAGCAGTTTCCAGGGGGACTCCCCCGGGGAGCTGTTTTTT.

This clonotype has just a few counts. The chain combines TRBV2 with TRBJ1-1; a weak D match, TRBD1 (5 bases). V was shortened by 6 bases and J by 5 bases, with 16 bases between the two germline ends. The CDR3 has 14 residues. CDR1 and CDR2 from the germline V gene are SNHLY and FYNNEI. CDR3 loop: CASSFDSRRTEAFF. The CDR3 DNA is TGTGCCAGCAGCTTCGACAGTAGGAGGACTGAAGCTTTCTTT.

The chain couples TRBV12-3 or TRBV12-4 to TRBJ2-1, with TRBD2 matching over 14 bases. V lost 4 bases to trimming and J lost 8 bases; unmatched junction nucleotides: 4. The CDR3 runs to 15 residues. CDR3 region: CASSWTSGGQHEQFF. In nucleotides, the CDR3 is TGTGCCAGCAGTTGGACTAGCGGGGGGCAGCATGAGCAGTTCTTC.

This chain uses TRBV7-9 with TRBJ2-2; D might be TRBD1 or TRBD2, each matching 5 bases. V lost 5 bases, J lost 4 bases, and 14 bases lay in between. Germline values: CDR1 SEHNR, CDR2 FQNEAQ (reference sequence). The CDR3 extends over 15 amino acids. In DNA form, the CDR3 reads TGTGCCAGCAGCCATGAACTGGGGGTCACCGGGGAGCTGTTTTTT. It is translated as CASSHELGVTGELFF.

This chain joins TRBV20-1 and TRBJ2-5, with 8 bases matching TRBD2. The CDR3 extends over 15 amino acids. V shed 6 bases, J shed 2 bases, and the junction held 11 bases outside the gene matches. The germline V gene encodes CDR1 DFQATT and CDR2 SNEGSKA (reference sequence). The CDR3 here is CSAPPSGLYQETQYF. The DNA of the CDR3 is TGCAGTGCCCCCCCTAGCGGGCTGTATCAAGAGACCCAGTACTTC.

This clonotype occurred a few times. The rearrangement links TRBV5-5 to TRBJ2-5, with 10 bases lining up with TRBD2. In germline, CDR1 is SGHKS, CDR2 YYEKEE (reference sequence). After removal of 4 bases from V and 6 bases from J, the junction contained 12 bases not matched to a gene. The length of the CDR3 is 16 residues. CDR3 in DNA: TGTGCCAGCAGCATCGGGCACTTGACTAGCGGGCAGACCCAGTACTTC. Translated, it gives CASSIGHLTSGQTQYF.

A few counts support this clonotype. The chain recombines TRBV5-5 with TRBJ2-7, with D tentatively TRBD2 (5 bases). CDR3 length equals 14 residues. Germline CDR1 and CDR2: SGHKS and YYEKEE (reference sequence). Trimming shortened V by 4 bases and J by 0 bases, and 11 bases separated the two germline ends. CDR3 in DNA: TGTGCCAGCAGCAAAACCGGGAACTCCTACGAGCAGTACTTC. Protein sequence: CASSKTGNSYEQYF. The entire variable domain, with the rest obtained from reference TRBV5-5 and TRBJ2-7, is as follows: DAGVTQSPTHLIKTRGQQVTLRCSPISGHKSVSWYQQVLGQGPQFIFQYYEKEERGRGNFPDRFSARQFPNYSSELNVNALLLGDSALYLCASSKTGNSYEQYFGPGTRLTVT.

This clonotype has more than one count but fewer than ten. This chain connects TRBV12-3 or TRBV12-4 to TRBJ1-3, with a weak D call TRBD1 (6 bases). The CDR3 has 15 amino acids. Trimming took off 6 bases at V and 0 bases at J, with 12 bases between the two ends. The CDR3 DNA follows: TGTGCCAGCAGCTGGCAGGGGCTCTCTGGAAACACCATATATTTT. Protein sequence: CASSWQGLSGNTIYF.

The V and J genes are TRBV7-2 and TRBJ1-2; no clear D. This CDR3 contains 12 residues. The germline V and J ends were trimmed by 5 bases and 4 bases, with 8 bases remaining between them. Germline CDR1 reads SGHTA; CDR2 reads FQGNSA. The CDR3 DNA sequence: TGTGCCAGCAGCCTGGTGTCCTATGGCTACACCTTC. Amino acids: CASSLVSYGYTF.

The gene calls are TRBV7-2 and TRBJ2-5; D not resolved. The V gene lost 1 base and the J gene lost 5 bases, with 11 bases spanning the gap. Germline CDR1 is SGHTA and CDR2 is FQGNSA. This CDR3 spans 14 amino acids. This CDR3 reads CASSLGFVTETQYF. Written as DNA, the CDR3 is TGTGCCAGCAGCTTAGGGTTTGTGACGGAGACCCAGTACTTC.